This entry lists 28 T cell receptor beta chains sequenced from one sample in a study of OX40 agonist ivuxolimab in advanced cancers. Library preparation employed the immunoSEQ multiplex PCR assay. In TCRdb, the immuneACCESS table is reduced to in-frame sequences with V and J assigned. These tables do not hold every clone; where another copy was compared, an unresolved V gene accounts for under half, and the others remain unexplained. The sample table lists almost 50,000 clones, around 81% of them with a count of one. About 6.4% of the sample is held by the ten biggest clonotypes. Source: CD4+ or CD8+ T cells sorted from blood, taken in a trial of the OX40 agonist ivuxolimab. These receptors were collected from an adult with an advanced solid tumor such as melanoma, head and neck, liver or kidney cancer.

This clone was seen once. The chain uses TRBV19 and TRBJ1-6; D is uncertain. V was pared by 3 bases and J by 0 bases, with 9 bases between. Germline CDR1 reads LNHDA; CDR2 reads SQIVND (reference sequence). The CDR3 contains 16 residues. The CDR3 DNA reads TGTGCCAGTAGTATGGCGGGTAGCTCCTATAATTCACCCCTCCACTTT. This encodes CASSMAGSSYNSPLHF.

The genes are TRBV28 and TRBJ2-3, with unresolved D. With 7 bases removed from V and 4 bases from J, the gap between germline ends came to 12 bases. This CDR3 comprises 13 residues. From germline, CDR1 is MDHEN and CDR2 SYDVKM. CDR3 amino acids: CASTLTNADTQYF. In nucleotides, the CDR3 is TGTGCCAGCACCCTGACCAACGCAGATACGCAGTATTTT. The full variable domain, completed using reference TRBV28 and TRBJ2-3, is DVKVTQSSRYLVKRTGEKVFLECVQDMDHENMFWYRQDPGLGLRLIYFSYDVKMKEKGDIPEGYSVSREKKERFSLILESASTNQTSMYLCASTLTNADTQYFGPGTRLTVL.

This chain uses TRBV5-6 with TRBJ2-3, with D possibly called TRBD1 or TRBD2 (5 bases each). The germline V and J ends were trimmed by 3 bases and 2 bases, with 13 bases remaining between them. Per germline, CDR1 SGHDT and CDR2 YYEEEE. This CDR3 contains 15 residues. CDR3 amino acids: CASSSGGGFTDTQYF. The CDR3 DNA sequence: TGTGCCAGCAGCTCGGGTGGGGGATTCACAGATACGCAGTATTTT.

The J gene is TRBJ2-7, the V gene TRBV4-1; D perhaps matches TRBD2 (5 bases). The germline V and J ends were trimmed by 3 bases and 3 bases, with 9 bases remaining between them. Germline V CDR1 and CDR2: MGHRA, YSYEKL. The CDR3 runs 13 residues. In DNA form, the CDR3 reads TGCGCCAGCAGCCAGACCGACTACTACGAGCAGTACTTC. It translates to CASSQTDYYEQYF.

The chain uses TRBV27 and TRBJ2-1; D possibly corresponds to TRBD2 (6 bases). The germline gives CDR1 MNHEY, CDR2 SMNVEV (reference sequence). The CDR3 is 14 residues long. Trimming shortened V by 6 bases and J by 6 bases, and 15 bases separated the two germline ends. CDR3 in DNA: TGTGCCAGCAGGGCGGGACTCCATATCAATGAGCAGTTCTTC. It specifies CASRAGLHINEQFF.

The chain combines TRBV27 with TRBJ1-5; 7 positions match TRBD1. J lost 1 base, V lost 2 bases, and 8 bases had no gene match. This CDR3 contains 17 residues. The germline V gene encodes CDR1 MNHEY and CDR2 SMNVEV (reference sequence). CDR3 sequence: CASSLIGDRLSNQPQHF. In nucleotides, the CDR3 is TGTGCCAGCAGTTTAATTGGGGACAGACTCAGCAATCAGCCCCAGCATTTT.

The gene calls are TRBV6-5 and TRBJ2-7; weak D call: TRBD1 (7 bases). Trimming pared 5 bases from V and 2 bases from J, leaving 16 bases between. This CDR3 region has 15 residues. From germline, CDR1 is MNHEY and CDR2 SVGAGI. This CDR3 is CASSLTDREAYEQYV. For the CDR3, the DNA is TGTGCCAGCAGTCTCACAGACAGGGAGGCCTACGAGCAGTACGTC.

The chain combines TRBV7-2 with TRBJ2-7; D ambiguous. The CDR3 loop spans 15 amino acids. Trimming took off 6 bases at V and 0 bases at J, with 15 bases between the two ends. Germline V gene data show CDR1 as SGHTA and CDR2 as FQGNSA. CDR3 DNA: TGTGCCAGCAGTCTCGACATGGGGTACTCCTACGAGCAGTACTTC. Amino acids: CASSLDMGYSYEQYF. The full variable domain, with the rest looked up from reference TRBV7-2 and TRBJ2-7, is GAGVSQSPSNKVTEKGKDVELRCDPISGHTALYWYRQSLGQGLEFLIYFQGNSAPDKSGLPSDRFSAERTGGSVSTLTIQRTQQEDSAVYLCASSLDMGYSYEQYFGPGTRLTVT.

The V call is TRBV7-9, the J call TRBJ1-1; D remains ambiguous. Germline loops: CDR1 SEHNR, CDR2 FQNEAQ (reference sequence). Trimming cost V 1 base and J 1 base, with 10 bases left between them. CDR3 size: 15 residues. DNA of the CDR3: TGTGCCAGCAGCTTAGGGGCGGTTTCGAACACTGAAGCTTTCTTT. Its translation is CASSLGAVSNTEAFF.

V and J are TRBV7-6 and TRBJ1-5; no firm D call. This CDR3 comprises 15 residues. CDR1 and CDR2 (germline): SGHVS, FNYEAQ. V lost 1 base and J lost 0, with 7 bases in between. CDR3 bases: TGTGCCAGCAGCTTAGGCAGCTATAGCAATCAGCCCCAGCATTTT. Its protein product is CASSLGSYSNQPQHF.

Here the CDR3 reads CASTGVGGNTIYF. CDR3 DNA: TGTGCCAGCACGGGGGTAGGCGGAAACACCATATATTTT. The chain recombines TRBV6-6 with TRBJ1-3, with a tentative D call TRBD1 (5 bases). Germline CDR1 reads MNHNY; CDR2 reads SVGAGI (reference sequence). CDR3 size: 13 residues. Trimming cost V 7 bases and J 4 bases, with 11 bases left between them.

The genes are TRBV5-4 and TRBJ2-3, with 9 bases fitting TRBD1. After removal of 4 bases from V and 4 bases from J, the junction contained 4 bases not matched to a gene. Germline V gene sequence: CDR1 SGHNT, CDR2 YYREEE (reference sequence). The CDR3 length is 14 residues. The CDR3 nucleotides read TGTGCCAGCAGCATTGGACAGGGGCCAGATACGCAGTATTTT. Residues: CASSIGQGPDTQYF.

Here the CDR3 DNA reads TGCAGCGTTGAGGGGGGGAGAGCTAACTATGGCTACACCTTC. Its protein is CSVEGGRANYGYTF. V usage is TRBV29-1 and J usage is TRBJ1-2; possibly TRBD1 for D (5 bases). The germline gives CDR1 SQVTM, CDR2 ANQGSEA. Trimming removed 3 bases at V and 0 bases at J, with 11 bases between. CDR3 size: 14 residues.

This clone was seen only a few times. V usage is TRBV4-1 and J usage is TRBJ1-2, with no clear D. V was clipped by 0 bases and J by 8 bases, with 13 bases between them. Germline V gives CDR1 MGHRA, CDR2 YSYEKL. The CDR3 totals 14 residues. The CDR3: CASSQDTGVEGYTF. The CDR3 nucleotides read TGCGCCAGCAGCCAAGATACCGGCGTAGAAGGCTACACCTTC.

Of note for this clone: Other DNA sequences in this specimen translate into the identical CDR3. CDR3: CASSFSGGNTEAFF. The DNA of the CDR3 is TGTGCCAGCAGTTTCTCTGGGGGGAACACTGAAGCTTTCTTT. The chain uses TRBV27 and TRBJ1-1; possibly TRBD1 for D (5 bases). CDR1 and CDR2 (germline): MNHEY, SMNVEV (reference sequence). With 3 bases removed from V and 1 base from J, the gap between germline ends came to 9 bases. The CDR3 runs to 14 residues.

This clone was detected only a few times. The chain combines TRBV6-5 with TRBJ1-5, with no clear D. Germline lookup yields CDR1 MNHEY and CDR2 SVGAGI. The V gene lost 4 bases and the J gene lost 1 base, with 14 bases spanning the gap. This CDR3 has 16 residues. CDR3 loop: CASSSLVGSSNQPQHF. The CDR3 region has the DNA TGTGCCAGCAGTTCCCTCGTGGGGTCGAGCAATCAGCCCCAGCATTTT.

The rearrangement joins TRBV19 to TRBJ2-7; TRBD1 might be the D (6 bases). Looked up from germline, CDR1 is LNHDA and CDR2 is SQIVND (reference sequence). Trimming took 5 bases from V and 3 from J, leaving 11 bases between them. The CDR3 extends over 13 amino acids. The CDR3 protein is CASSHRDGYEQYF. CDR3 bases: TGTGCCAGTAGTCACAGGGACGGCTACGAGCAGTACTTC. Filled out from reference TRBV19 and TRBJ2-7, the complete variable domain reads DGGITQSPKYLFRKEGQNVTLSCEQNLNHDAMYWYRQDPGQGLRLIYYSQIVNDFQKGDIAEGYSVSREKKESFPLTVTSAQKNPTAFYLCASSHRDGYEQYFGPGTRLTVT.

The chain has TRBV27 and TRBJ2-1; TRBD2 agrees at 9 bases. The V segment lost 2 bases and the J segment 1 base; nucleotides outside the gene matches: 6. The germline CDR1 and CDR2 sequences are MNHEY and SMNVEV (reference sequence). The CDR3 runs to 17 residues. The CDR3, as DNA: TGTGCCAGCAGTTTAGGGGCTAGCGGGATTTCCTACAATGAGCAGTTCTTC. The encoded protein is CASSLGASGISYNEQFF.

This clone has more than one count but fewer than ten. In the same sample, other DNA sequences code for this CDR3. The gene calls are TRBV27 and TRBJ2-7; 7 bases map to TRBD1. Germline trimming cut 3 bases from V and 1 base from J; bases unmatched to any gene: 0. This CDR3 has 13 amino acids. CDR1 is MNHEY, CDR2 SMNVEV, per germline (reference sequence). The CDR3 nucleotides are TGTGCCAGCAGTTTGGGACAGTCCTACGAGCAGTACTTC. Protein product: CASSLGQSYEQYF.

A word on this clone: This may be a read error, as it is one base from a much larger clone. The chain has TRBV4-2 and TRBJ2-3, with D possibly being TRBD2 (6 bases). This CDR3 has 17 residues. The V end lost 1 base, the J end lost 3 bases, and 17 bases lay between the germline ends. The germline V gene has CDR1 LGHNA and CDR2 YNFKEQ. The DNA of the CDR3 is TGTGCCAGCAGCCAAGTCGGAGGGGCCAGGAGGACAGATACGCAGTATTTT. Translation gives CASSQVGGARRTDTQYF.

This sequence joins TRBV19 and TRBJ2-3; tentative D call: TRBD2 (7 bases). The CDR3 runs to 15 residues. In germline, CDR1 is LNHDA, CDR2 SQIVND (reference sequence). The V and J ends lost 4 bases and 2 bases respectively, with 13 bases between them. The CDR3 loop reads CASSSGGPYTDTQYF. CDR3 nucleotide sequence: TGTGCCAGTAGTAGCGGGGGCCCTTACACAGATACGCAGTATTTT.

This rearrangement joins TRBV30 to TRBJ2-3, with 13 positions matching TRBD2. Trimming cost V 2 bases and J 4 bases; bases outside gene matches: 3. The CDR3 sequence is 15 residues long. The germline V gene encodes CDR1 GTSNPN and CDR2 SVGIG (reference sequence). The CDR3 DNA reads as TGTGCCTGGAGTAGACTAGCGGGAGGTGCAGATACGCAGTATTTT. Translated: CAWSRLAGGADTQYF.

The chain links TRBV6-1 to TRBJ2-5, with D possibly being TRBD2 (6 bases). The V and J ends lost 7 bases and 5 bases respectively, with 14 bases between them. Per germline, CDR1 MNHNS and CDR2 SASEGT. This CDR3 spans 13 amino acids. The CDR3 region is CASMRLAWETQYF. CDR3 coding DNA: TGTGCCAGCATGAGGCTAGCGTGGGAGACCCAGTACTTC.

This clone appeared once. The rearrangement links TRBV4-1 to TRBJ2-7, with 10 bases fitting TRBD1. The germline CDR1 and CDR2 sequences are MGHRA and YSYEKL. CDR3 length: 15 amino acids. Trimming cost V 3 bases and J 3 bases; bases outside gene matches: 5. CDR3 bases: TGCGCCAGCAGCCACGCTGGGACAGGGGACTACGAGCAGTACTTC. Translating gives CASSHAGTGDYEQYF.

V and J are TRBV7-2 and TRBJ2-7; D gene unclear. V lost 5 bases and J 4 bases, leaving 12 bases between the germline ends. Germline V gives CDR1 SGHTA, CDR2 FQGNSA. This CDR3 is built from 13 residues. CDR3 protein: CASSPPILYEQYV. The CDR3 region has the DNA TGTGCCAGCAGCCCCCCTATCCTTTACGAGCAGTACGTC.

V gene TRBV7-9 combines with J gene TRBJ1-4, with D possibly being TRBD1 (6 bases). The CDR3 spans 13 residues. The germline gives CDR1 SEHNR, CDR2 FQNEAQ (reference sequence). V shed 5 bases and J shed 7 bases, with 11 bases lying between them. The CDR3 here is CASSPGAGEKLFF. The CDR3 coding sequence is TGTGCCAGCAGCCCGGGGGCCGGTGAAAAACTGTTTTTT.

This clone was seen repeatedly, ten times or more. V and J are TRBV9 and TRBJ2-2; no clear D. The germline V gene encodes CDR1 SGDLS and CDR2 YYNGEE. With 1 base removed from V and 1 base from J, the gap between germline ends came to 8 bases. This CDR3 contains 15 residues. CDR3 in amino acids: CASSVILGNTGELFF. CDR3 nucleotide sequence: TGTGCCAGCAGCGTAATCCTTGGGAACACCGGGGAGCTGTTTTTT.

This clone was detected a few times. The V and J genes are TRBV10-1 and TRBJ2-1; maybe TRBD2 (5 bases). The germline CDR1 and CDR2 sequences are WNHNN and SYGVQD (reference sequence). The CDR3 has 14 residues. V lost 4 bases, J lost 2 bases, and 9 bases lay in between. The chain's CDR3 is CASSVDGAYNEQFF. CDR3 DNA: TGCGCCAGCAGTGTCGACGGGGCCTACAATGAGCAGTTCTTC.